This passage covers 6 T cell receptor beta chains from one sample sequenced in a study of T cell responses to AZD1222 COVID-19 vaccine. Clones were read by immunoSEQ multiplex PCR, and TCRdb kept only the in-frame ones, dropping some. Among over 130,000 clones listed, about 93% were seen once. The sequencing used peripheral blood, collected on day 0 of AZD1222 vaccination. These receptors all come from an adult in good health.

The CDR3 loop is CASSYTGFHGGGYTF. The CDR3 DNA reads TGTGCCAGCAGCTACACAGGCTTCCATGGGGGCGGCTACACCTTC. The chain is built from TRBV5-4 and TRBJ1-2, with a weak D call TRBD1 (6 bases). Germline V lookup: CDR1 SGHNT, CDR2 YYREEE (reference sequence). Trimming took off 3 bases at V and 8 bases at J, with 20 bases between the two ends. CDR3 size: 15 residues.

CDR3 in DNA: TGTGCCAGCAGCCAAGCATCCGGGACAGGGAATGAAAAACTGTTTTTT. Translated, it gives CASSQASGTGNEKLFF. This chain uses TRBV4-2 with TRBJ1-4; 9 bases are shared with TRBD1. The V and J ends lost 1 base and 5 bases, in that order; junction bases with no gene match: 5. This CDR3 contains 16 residues. Germline assignment: CDR1 LGHNA and CDR2 YNFKEQ.

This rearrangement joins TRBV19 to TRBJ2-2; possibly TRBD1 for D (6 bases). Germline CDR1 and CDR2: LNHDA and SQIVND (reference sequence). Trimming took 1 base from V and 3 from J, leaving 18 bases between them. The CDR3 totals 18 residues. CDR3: CASSIGSAGARDTGELFF. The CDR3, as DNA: TGTGCCAGTAGTATAGGGTCGGCAGGGGCGAGGGACACCGGGGAGCTGTTTTTT.

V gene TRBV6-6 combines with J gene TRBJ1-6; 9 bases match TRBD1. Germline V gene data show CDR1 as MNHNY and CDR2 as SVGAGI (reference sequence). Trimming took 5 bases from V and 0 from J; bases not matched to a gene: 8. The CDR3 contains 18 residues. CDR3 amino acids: CASSPDRGRLSYNSPLHF. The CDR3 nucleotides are TGTGCCAGCAGTCCGGACAGGGGAAGACTCTCCTATAATTCACCCCTCCACTTT.

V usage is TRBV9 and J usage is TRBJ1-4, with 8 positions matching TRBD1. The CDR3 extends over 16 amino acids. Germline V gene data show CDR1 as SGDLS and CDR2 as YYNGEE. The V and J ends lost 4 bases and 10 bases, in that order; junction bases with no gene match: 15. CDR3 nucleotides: TGTGCCAGCAGCCCGAGGACAGGGAAAAGCTTTGGAAAACTGTTTTTT. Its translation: CASSPRTGKSFGKLFF.

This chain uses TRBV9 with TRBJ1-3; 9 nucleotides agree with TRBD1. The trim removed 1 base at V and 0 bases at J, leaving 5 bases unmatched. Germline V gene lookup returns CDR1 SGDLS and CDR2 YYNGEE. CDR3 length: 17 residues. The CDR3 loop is CASSVWDRAPSGNTIYF. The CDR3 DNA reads TGTGCCAGCAGCGTATGGGACAGGGCGCCCTCTGGAAACACCATATATTTT.